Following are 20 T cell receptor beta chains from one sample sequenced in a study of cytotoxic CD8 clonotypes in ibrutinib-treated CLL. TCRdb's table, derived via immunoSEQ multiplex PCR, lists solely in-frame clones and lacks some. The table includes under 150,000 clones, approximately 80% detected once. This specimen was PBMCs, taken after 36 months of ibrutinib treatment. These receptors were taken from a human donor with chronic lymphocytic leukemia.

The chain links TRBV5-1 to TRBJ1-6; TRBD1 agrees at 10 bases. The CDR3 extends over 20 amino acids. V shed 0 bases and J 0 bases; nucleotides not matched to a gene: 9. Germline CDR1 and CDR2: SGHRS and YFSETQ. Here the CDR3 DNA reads TGCGCCAGCAGCTTGGTTTTTCCGGGACAGGGGAGCTCCTATAATTCACCCCTCCACTTT. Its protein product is CASSLVFPGQGSSYNSPLHF. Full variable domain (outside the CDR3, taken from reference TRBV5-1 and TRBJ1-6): KAGVTQTPRYLIKTRGQQVTLSCSPISGHRSVSWYQQTPGQGLQFLFEYFSETQRNKGNFPGRFSGRQFSNSRSEMNVSTLELGDSALYLCASSLVFPGQGSSYNSPLHFGNGTRLTVT.

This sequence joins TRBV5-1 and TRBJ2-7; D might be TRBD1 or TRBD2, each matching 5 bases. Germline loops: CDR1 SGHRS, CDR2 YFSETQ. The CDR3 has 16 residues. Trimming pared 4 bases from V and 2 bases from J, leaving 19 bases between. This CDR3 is CASSISPGTGTYEQYF. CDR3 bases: TGCGCCAGCAGCATAAGTCCGGGGACGGGGACCTACGAGCAGTACTTC. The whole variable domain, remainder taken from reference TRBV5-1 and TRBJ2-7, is KAGVTQTPRYLIKTRGQQVTLSCSPISGHRSVSWYQQTPGQGLQFLFEYFSETQRNKGNFPGRFSGRQFSNSRSEMNVSTLELGDSALYLCASSISPGTGTYEQYFGPGTRLTVT.

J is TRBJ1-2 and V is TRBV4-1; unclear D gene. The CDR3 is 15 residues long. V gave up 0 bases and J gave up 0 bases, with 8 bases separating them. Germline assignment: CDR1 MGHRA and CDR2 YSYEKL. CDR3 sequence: CASSQEAVPNYGYTF. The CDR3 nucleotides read TGCGCCAGCAGCCAAGAGGCAGTTCCTAACTATGGCTACACCTTC.

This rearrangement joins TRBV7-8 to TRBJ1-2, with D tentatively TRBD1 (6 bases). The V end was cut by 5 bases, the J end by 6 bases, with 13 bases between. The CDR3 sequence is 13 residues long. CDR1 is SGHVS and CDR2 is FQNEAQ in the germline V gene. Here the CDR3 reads CASSPLTGDGYTF. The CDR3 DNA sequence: TGTGCCAGCAGCCCCTTGACAGGCGATGGCTACACCTTC.

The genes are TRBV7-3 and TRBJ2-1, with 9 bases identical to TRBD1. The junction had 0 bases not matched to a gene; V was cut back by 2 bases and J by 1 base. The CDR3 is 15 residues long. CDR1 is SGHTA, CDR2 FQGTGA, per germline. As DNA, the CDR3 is TGTGCCAGCAGCTTAGACAGGGGGTCCTACAATGAGCAGTTCTTC. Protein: CASSLDRGSYNEQFF. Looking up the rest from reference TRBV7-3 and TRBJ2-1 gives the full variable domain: GAGVSQTPSNKVTEKGKYVELRCDPISGHTALYWYRQSLGQGPEFLIYFQGTGAADDSGLPNDRFFAVRPEGSVSTLKIQRTERGDSAVYLCASSLDRGSYNEQFFGPGTRLTVL.

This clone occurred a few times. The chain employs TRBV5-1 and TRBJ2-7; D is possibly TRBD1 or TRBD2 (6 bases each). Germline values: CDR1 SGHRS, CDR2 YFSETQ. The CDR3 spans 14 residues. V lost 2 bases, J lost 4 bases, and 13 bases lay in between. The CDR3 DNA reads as TGCGCCAGCAGCTTACAGGGAGGTGATTACGAGCAGTACTTC. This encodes CASSLQGGDYEQYF.

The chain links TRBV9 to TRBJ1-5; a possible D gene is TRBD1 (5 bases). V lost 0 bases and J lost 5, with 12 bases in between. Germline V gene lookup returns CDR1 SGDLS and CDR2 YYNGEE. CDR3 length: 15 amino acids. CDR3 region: CASSVDPGRDQPQHF. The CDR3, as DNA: TGTGCCAGCAGCGTAGATCCAGGGAGGGATCAGCCCCAGCATTTT.

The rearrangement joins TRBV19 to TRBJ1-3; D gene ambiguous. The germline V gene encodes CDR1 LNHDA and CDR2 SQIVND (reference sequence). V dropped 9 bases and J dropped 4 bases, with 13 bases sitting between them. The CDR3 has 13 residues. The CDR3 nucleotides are TGTGCCAGCAATGGACTTTCCGGAAACACCATATATTTT. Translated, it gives CASNGLSGNTIYF.

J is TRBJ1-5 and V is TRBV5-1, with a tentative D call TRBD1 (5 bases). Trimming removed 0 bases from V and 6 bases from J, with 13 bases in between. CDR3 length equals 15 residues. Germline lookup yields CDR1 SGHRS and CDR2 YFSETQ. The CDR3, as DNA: TGCGCCAGCAGCTTGGCCGGCAGGGAGAGTCAGCCCCAGCATTTT. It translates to CASSLAGRESQPQHF.

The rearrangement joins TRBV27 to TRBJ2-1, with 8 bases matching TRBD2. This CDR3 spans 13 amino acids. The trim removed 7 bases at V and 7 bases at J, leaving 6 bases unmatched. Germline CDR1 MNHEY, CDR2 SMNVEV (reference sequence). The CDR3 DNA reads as TGTGCCAGCACAGGGACTAGTATTAATGAGCAGTTCTTC. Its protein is CASTGTSINEQFF.

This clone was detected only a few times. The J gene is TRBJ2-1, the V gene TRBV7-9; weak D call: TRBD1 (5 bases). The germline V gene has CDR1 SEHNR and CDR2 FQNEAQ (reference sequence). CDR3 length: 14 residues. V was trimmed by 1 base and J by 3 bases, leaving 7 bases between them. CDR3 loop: CASSLVTGYNEQFF. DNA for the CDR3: TGTGCCAGCAGCTTAGTAACAGGCTACAATGAGCAGTTCTTC.

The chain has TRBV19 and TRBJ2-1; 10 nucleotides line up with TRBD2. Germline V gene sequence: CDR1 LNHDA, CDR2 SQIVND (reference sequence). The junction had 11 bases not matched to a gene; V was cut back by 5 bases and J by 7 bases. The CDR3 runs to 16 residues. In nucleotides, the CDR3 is TGTGCCAGTAGTTCCCGGGGTAGCGGGAGGACAAATGAGCAGTTCTTC. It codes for CASSSRGSGRTNEQFF.

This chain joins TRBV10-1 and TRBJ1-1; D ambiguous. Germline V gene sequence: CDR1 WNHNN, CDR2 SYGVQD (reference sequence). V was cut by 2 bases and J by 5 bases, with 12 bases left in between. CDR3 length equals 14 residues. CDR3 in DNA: TGCGCCAGCAGTGAGGATGGGTGGGGAACTGAAGCTTTCTTT. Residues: CASSEDGWGTEAFF.

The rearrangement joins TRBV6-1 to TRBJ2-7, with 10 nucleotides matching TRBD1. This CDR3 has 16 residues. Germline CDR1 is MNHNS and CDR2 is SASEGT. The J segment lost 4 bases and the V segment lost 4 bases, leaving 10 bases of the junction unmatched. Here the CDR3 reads CASSVFPGTGAYEQYF. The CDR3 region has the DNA TGTGCCAGCAGTGTGTTCCCGGGGACAGGGGCTTACGAGCAGTACTTC.

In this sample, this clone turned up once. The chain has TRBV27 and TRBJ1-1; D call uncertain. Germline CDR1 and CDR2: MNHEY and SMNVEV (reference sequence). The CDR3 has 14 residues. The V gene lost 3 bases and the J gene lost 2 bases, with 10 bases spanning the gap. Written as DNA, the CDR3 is TGTGCCAGCAGTTTTCTAGACCTAAACACTGAAGCTTTCTTT. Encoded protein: CASSFLDLNTEAFF.

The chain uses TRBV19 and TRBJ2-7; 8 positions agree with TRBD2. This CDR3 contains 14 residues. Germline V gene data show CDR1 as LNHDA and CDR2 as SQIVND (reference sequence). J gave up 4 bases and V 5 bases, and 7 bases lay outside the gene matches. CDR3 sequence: CASSPGLAEYEQYF. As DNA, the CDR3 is TGTGCCAGTAGTCCAGGACTAGCAGAGTACGAGCAGTACTTC.

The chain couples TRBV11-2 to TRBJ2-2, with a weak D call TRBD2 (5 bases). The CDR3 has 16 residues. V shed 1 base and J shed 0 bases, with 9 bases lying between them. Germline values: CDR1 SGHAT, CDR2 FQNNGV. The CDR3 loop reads CASSLVASPNTGELFF. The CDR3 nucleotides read TGTGCCAGCAGCTTAGTGGCTAGCCCGAACACCGGGGAGCTGTTTTTT. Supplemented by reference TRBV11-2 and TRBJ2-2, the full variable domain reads EAGVAQSPRYKIIEKRQSVAFWCNPISGHATLYWYQQILGQGPKLLIQFQNNGVVDDSQLPKDRFSAERLKGVDSTLKIQPAKLEDSAVYLCASSLVASPNTGELFFGEGSRLTVL.

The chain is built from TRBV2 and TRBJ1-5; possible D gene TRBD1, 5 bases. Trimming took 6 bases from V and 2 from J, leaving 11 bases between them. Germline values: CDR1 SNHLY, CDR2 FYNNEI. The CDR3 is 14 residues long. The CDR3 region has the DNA TGTGCCAGCAGGAGACAGTCTGGCAATCAGCCCCAGCATTTT. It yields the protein CASRRQSGNQPQHF.

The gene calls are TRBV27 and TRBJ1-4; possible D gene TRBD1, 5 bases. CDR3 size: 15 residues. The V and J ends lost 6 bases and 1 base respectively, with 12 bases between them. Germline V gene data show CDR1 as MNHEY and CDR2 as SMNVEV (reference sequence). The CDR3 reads CASRINGGTNEKLFF. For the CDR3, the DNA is TGTGCCAGCAGAATTAACGGGGGAACTAATGAAAAACTGTTTTTT.

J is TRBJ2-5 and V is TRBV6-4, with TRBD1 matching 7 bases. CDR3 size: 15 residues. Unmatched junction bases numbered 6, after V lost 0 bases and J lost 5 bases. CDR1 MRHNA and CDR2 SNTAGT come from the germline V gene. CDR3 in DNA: TGTGCCAGCAGTGACTCAGCAGGGGGATGGGAGACCCAGTACTTC. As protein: CASSDSAGGWETQYF.